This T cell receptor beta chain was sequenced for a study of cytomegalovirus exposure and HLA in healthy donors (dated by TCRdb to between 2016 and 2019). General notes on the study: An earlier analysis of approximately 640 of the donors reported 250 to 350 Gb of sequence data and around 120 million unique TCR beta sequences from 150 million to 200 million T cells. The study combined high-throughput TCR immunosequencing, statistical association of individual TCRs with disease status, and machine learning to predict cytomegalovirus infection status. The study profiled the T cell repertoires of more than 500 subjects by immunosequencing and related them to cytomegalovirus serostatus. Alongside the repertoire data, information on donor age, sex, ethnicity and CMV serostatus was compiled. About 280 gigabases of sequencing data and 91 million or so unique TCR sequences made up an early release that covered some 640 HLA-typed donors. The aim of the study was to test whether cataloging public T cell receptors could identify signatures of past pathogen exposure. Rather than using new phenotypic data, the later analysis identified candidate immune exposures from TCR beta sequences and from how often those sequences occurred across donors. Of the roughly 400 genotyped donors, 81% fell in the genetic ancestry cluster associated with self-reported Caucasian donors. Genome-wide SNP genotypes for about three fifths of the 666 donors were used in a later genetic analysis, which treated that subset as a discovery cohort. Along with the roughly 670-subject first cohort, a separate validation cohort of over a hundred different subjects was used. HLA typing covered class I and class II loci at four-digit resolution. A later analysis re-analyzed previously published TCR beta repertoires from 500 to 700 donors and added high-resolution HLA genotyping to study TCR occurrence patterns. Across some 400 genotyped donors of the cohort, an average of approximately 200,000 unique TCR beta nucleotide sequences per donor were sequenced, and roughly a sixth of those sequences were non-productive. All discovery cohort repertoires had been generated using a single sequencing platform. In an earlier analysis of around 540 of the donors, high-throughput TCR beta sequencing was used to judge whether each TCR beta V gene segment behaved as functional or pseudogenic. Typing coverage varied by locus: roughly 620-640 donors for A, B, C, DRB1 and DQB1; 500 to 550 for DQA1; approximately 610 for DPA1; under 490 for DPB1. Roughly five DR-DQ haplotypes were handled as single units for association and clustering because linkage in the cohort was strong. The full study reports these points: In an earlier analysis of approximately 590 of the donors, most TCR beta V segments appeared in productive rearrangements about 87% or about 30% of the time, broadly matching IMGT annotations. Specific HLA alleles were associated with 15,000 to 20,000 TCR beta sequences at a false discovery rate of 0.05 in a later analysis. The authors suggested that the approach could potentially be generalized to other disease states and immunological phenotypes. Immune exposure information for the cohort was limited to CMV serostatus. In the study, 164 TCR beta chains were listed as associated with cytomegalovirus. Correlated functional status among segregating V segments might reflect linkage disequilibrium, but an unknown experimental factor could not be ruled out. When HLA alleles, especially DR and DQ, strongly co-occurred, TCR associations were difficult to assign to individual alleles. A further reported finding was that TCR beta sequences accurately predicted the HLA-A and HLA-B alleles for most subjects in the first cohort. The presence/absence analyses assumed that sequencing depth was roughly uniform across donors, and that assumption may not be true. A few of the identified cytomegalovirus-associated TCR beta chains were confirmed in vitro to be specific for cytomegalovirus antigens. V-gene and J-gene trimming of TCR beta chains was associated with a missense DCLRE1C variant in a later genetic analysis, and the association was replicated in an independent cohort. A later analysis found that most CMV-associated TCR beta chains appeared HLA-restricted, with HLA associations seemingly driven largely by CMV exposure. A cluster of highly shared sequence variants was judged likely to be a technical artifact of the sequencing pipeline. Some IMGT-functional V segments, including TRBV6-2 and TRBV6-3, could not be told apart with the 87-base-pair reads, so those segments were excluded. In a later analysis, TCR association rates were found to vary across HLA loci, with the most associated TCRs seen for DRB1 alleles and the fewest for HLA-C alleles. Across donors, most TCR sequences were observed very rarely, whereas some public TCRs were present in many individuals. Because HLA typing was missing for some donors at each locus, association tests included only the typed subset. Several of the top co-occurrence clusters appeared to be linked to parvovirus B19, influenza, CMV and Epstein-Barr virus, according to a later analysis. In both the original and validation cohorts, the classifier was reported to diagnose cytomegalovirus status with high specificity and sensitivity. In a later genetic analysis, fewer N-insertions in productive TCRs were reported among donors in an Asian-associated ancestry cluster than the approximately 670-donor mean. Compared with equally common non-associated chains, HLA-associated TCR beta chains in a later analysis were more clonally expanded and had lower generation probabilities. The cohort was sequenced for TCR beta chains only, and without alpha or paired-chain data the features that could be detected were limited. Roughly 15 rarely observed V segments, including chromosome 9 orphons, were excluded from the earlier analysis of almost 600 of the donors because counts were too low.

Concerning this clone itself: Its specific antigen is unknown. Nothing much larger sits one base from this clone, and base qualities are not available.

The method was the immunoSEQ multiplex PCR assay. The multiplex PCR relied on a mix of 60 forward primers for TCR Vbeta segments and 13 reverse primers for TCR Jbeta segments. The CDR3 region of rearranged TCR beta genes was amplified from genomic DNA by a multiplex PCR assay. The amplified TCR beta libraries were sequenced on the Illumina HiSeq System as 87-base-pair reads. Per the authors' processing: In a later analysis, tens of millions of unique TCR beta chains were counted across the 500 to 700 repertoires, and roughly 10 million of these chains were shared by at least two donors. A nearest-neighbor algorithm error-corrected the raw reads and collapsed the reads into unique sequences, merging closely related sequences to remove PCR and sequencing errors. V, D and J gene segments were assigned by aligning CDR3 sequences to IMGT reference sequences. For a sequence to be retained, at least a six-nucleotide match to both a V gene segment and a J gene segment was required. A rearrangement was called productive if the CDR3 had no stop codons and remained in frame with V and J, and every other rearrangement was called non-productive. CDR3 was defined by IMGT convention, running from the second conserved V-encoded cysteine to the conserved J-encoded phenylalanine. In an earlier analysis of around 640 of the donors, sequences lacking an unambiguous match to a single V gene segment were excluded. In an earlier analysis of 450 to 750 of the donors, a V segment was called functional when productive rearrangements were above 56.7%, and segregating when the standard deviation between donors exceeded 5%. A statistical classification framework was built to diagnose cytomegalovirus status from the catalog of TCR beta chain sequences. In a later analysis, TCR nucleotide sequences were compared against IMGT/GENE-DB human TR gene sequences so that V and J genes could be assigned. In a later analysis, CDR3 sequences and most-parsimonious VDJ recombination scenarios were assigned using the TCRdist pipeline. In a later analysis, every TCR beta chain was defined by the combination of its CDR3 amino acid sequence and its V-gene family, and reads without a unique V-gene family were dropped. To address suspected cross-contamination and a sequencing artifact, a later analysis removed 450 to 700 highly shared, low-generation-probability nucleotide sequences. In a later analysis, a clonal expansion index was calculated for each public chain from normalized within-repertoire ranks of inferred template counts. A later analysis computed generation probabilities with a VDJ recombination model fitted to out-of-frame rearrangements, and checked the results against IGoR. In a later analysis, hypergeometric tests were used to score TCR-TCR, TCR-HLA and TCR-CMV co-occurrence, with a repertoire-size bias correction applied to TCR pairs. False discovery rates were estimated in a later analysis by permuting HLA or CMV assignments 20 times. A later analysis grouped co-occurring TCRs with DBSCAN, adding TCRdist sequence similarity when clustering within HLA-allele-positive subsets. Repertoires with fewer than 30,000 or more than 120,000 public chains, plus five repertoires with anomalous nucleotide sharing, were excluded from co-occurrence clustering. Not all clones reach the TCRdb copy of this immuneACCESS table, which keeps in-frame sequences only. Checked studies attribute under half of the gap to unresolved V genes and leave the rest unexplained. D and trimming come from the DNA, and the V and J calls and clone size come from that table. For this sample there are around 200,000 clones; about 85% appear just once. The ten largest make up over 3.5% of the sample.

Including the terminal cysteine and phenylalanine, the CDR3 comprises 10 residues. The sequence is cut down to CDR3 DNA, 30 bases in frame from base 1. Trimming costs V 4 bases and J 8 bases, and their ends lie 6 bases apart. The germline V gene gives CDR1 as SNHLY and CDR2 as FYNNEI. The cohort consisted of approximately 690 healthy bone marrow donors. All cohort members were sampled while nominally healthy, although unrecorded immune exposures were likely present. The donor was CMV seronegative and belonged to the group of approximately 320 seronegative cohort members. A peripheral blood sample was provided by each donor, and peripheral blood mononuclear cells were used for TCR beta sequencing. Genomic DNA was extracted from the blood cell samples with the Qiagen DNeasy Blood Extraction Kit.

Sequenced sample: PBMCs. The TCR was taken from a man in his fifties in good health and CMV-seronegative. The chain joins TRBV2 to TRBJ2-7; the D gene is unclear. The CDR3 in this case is CASSVLQQYF. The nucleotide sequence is TGTGCCAGCAGTGTCCTCCAGCAGTACTTC.